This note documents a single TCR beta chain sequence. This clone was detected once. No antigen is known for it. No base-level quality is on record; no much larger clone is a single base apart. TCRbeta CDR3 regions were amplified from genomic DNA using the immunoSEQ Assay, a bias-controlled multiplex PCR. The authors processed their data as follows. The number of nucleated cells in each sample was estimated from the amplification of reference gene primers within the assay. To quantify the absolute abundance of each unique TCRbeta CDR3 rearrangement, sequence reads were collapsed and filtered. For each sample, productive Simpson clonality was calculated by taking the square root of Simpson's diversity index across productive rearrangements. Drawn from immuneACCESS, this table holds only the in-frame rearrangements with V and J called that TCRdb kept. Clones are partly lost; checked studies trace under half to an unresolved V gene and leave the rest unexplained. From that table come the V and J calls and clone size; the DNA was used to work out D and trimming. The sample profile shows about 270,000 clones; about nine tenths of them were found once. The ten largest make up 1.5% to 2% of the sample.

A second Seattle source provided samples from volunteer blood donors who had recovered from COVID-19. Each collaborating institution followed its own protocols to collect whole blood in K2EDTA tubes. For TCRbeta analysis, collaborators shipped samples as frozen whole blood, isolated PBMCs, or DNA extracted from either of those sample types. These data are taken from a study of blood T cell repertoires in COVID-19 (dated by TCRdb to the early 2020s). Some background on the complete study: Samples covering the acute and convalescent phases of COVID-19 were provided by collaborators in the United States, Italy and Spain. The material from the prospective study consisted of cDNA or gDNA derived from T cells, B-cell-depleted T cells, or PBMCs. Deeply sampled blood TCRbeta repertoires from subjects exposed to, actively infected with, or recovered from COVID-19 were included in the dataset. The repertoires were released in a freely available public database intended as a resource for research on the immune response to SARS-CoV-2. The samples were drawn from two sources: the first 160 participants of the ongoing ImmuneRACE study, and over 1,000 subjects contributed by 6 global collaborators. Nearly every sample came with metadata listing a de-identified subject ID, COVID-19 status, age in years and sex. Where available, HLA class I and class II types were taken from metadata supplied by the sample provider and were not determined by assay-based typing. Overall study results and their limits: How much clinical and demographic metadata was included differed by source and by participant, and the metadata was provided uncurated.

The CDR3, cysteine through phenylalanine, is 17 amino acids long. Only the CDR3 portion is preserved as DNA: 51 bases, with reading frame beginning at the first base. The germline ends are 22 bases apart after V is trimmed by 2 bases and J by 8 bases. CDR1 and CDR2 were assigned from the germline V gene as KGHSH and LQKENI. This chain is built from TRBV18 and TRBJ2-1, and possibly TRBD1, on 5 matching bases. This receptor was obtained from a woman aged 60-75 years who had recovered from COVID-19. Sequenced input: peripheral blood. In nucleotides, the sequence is TGTGCCAGCTCACCATCCCCGGACACCCTCCTTGGCGATGAGCAGTTCTTC. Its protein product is CASSPSPDTLLGDEQFF.